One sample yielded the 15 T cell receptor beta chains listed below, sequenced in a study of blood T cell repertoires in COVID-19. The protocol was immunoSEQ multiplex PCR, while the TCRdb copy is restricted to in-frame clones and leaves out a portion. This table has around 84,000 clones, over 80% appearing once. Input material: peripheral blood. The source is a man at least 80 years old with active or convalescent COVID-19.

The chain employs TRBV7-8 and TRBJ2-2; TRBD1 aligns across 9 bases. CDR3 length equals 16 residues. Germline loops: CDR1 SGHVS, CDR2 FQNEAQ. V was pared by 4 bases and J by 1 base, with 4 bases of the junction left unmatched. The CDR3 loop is CASSSQGARNTGELFF. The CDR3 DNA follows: TGTGCCAGCAGCTCACAGGGGGCACGGAACACCGGGGAGCTGTTTTTT.

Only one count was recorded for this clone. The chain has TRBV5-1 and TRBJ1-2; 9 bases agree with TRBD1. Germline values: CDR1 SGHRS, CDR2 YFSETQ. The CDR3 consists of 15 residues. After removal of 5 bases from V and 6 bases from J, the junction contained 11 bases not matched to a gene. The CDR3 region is CASSQEGRQGDGYTF. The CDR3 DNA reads TGCGCCAGCAGTCAAGAGGGGCGACAGGGGGATGGCTACACCTTC.

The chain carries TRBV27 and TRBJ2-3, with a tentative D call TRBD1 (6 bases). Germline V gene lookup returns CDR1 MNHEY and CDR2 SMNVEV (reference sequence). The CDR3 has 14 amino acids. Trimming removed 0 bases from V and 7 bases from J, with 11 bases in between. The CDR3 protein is CASSLSFGQNTQYF. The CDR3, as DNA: TGTGCCAGCAGTTTATCGTTCGGACAGAATACGCAGTATTTT.

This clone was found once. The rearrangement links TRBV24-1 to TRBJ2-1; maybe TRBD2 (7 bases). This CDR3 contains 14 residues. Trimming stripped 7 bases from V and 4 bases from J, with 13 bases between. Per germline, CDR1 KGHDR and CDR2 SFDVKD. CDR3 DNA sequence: TGTGCCACCAGAGGGGGGGATTTTTACAATGAGCAGTTCTTC. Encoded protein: CATRGGDFYNEQFF.

CDR3 residues: CATSDFAWAGTDTQYF. Written as DNA, the CDR3 is TGTGCCACCAGTGATTTTGCATGGGCAGGCACAGATACGCAGTATTTT. The gene calls are TRBV24-1 and TRBJ2-3, with D unresolved. There are 16 residues in the CDR3. Germline values: CDR1 KGHDR, CDR2 SFDVKD. V lost 1 base to trimming and J lost 1 base, with 11 bases between them.

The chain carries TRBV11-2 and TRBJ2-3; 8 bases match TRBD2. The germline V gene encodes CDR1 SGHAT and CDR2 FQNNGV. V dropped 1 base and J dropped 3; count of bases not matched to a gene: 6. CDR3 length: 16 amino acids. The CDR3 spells CASSLVGGGYTDTQYF. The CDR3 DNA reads TGTGCCAGCAGCTTAGTCGGGGGGGGATATACAGATACGCAGTATTTT.

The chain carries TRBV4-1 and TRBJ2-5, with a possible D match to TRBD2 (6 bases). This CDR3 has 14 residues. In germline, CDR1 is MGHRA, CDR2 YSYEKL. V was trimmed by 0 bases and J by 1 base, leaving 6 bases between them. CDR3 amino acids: CASSQERGQETQYF. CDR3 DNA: TGCGCCAGCAGCCAAGAGCGGGGCCAAGAGACCCAGTACTTC.

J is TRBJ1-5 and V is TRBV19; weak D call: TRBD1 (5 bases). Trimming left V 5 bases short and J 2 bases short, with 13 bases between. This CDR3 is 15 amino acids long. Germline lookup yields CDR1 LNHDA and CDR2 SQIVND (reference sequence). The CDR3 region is CASSRAGNGNQPQHF. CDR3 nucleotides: TGTGCCAGTAGTCGAGCAGGGAATGGCAATCAGCCCCAGCATTTT.

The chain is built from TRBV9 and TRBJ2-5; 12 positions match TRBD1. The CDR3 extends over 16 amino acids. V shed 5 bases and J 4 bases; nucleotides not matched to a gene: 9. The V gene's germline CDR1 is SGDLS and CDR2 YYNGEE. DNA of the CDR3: TGTGCCAGCAGTCGAACCGGGACAGGGGGCGGAGAGACCCAGTACTTC. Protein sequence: CASSRTGTGGGETQYF.

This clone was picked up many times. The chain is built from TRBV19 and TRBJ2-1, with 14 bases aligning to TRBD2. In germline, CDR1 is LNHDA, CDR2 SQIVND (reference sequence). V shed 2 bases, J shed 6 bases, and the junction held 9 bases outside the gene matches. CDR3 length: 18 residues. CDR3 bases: TGTGCCAGTAGTATAACCGGGACTAGCGGGAGAGTCTTCAATGAGCAGTTCTTC. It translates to CASSITGTSGRVFNEQFF.

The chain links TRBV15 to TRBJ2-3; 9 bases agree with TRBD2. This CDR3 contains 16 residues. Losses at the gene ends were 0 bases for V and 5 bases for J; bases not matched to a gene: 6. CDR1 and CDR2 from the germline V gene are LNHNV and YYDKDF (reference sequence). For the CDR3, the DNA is TGTGCCACCAGCAGAGATCATAGCGGGAGTATAGATACGCAGTATTTT. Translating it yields CATSRDHSGSIDTQYF.

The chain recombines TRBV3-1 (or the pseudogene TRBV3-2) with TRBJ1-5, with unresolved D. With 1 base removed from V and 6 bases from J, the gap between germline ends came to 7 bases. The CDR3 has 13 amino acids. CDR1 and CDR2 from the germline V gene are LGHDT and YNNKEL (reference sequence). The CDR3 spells CASSQGAGQPQHF. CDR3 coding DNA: TGTGCCAGCAGCCAAGGAGCTGGTCAGCCCCAGCATTTT.

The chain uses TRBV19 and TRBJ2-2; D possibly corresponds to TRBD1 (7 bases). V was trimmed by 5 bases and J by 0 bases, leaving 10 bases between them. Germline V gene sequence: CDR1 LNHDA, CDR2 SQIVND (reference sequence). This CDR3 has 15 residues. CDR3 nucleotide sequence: TGTGCCAGTAGTGCGGGGACAGCGAACACCGGGGAGCTGTTTTTT. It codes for CASSAGTANTGELFF.

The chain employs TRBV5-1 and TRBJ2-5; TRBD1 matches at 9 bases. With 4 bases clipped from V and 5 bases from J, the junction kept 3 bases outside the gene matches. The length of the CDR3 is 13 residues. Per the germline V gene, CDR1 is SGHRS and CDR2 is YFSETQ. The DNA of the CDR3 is TGCGCCAGCAGCCGCGGGACAGGGGAGACCCAGTACTTC. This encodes CASSRGTGETQYF.

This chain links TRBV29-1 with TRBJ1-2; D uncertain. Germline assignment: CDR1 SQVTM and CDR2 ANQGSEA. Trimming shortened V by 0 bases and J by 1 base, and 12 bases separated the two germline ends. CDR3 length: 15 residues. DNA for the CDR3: TGCAGCGTTGAAGATCGGAGCCTGATTAACTATGGCTACACCTTC. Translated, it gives CSVEDRSLINYGYTF.